Included here is one T cell receptor beta chain sequence, with context. Its antigen is unknown. Per-base qualities were not stored, and no clone one base away is much larger. This specimen comes from a study of vaccination effects on CD4 cells after COVID-19 (dated by TCRdb to 2022 to 2024). With regard to the full study: Two doses of either the BNT162b2 or the mRNA-1273 mRNA SARS-CoV-2 vaccine were administered to participants. The study compared SARS-CoV-2 spike-specific CD4+ TCR repertoires before and after mRNA vaccination in COVID-19 convalescent patients and infection-naive vaccine recipients. The Oncomine TCR Beta short-read assay on an Illumina iSeq 100 was used to sequence cultures from other donors in the study. The full study included some 10 COVID-19 convalescent patients and several SARS-CoV-2-naive healthy vaccine recipients.

Study-wide conclusions, independent of this receptor: In healthy vaccine recipients, vaccine-induced clones were almost all SARS-CoV-2 mono-reactive, with only 1 of 255 cross-reactive with common cold coronaviruses. Clones induced by infection and clones induced by vaccination both contracted markedly at late timepoints after vaccination, which fits with T cell responses waning over time. Limitations of the study were the small number of convalescent patients and the absence of early post-infection timepoints.

To identify antigen-specific CD4+ T cell clonotypes by their expansion, the ViraFEST assay first stimulated PBMC with viral peptide pools and then applied TCR sequencing. After about 9 days of culture, CD4+ T cells were isolated with the EasySep CD4+ T cell isolation kit. The absence of prior SARS-CoV-2 infection in healthy vaccine recipients was confirmed by negative nucleocapsid antibodies before and after vaccination. Some 2 million PBMC per well were cultured with 9 to 10 ug/ml peptides in IMDM containing 5% human AB serum, approximately 9.9 IU/ml IL-2 and gentamicin. On days 3 and 7, half of the culture medium was replaced with fresh IL-2-containing medium. Unless noted otherwise, every peptide stimulation condition was cultured in triplicate wells. Using Ficoll-Paque Plus gradient centrifugation, PBMC were separated from whole blood and then either used fresh or cryopreserved at -140C. The overlapping peptide pools covered the spike proteins of SARS-CoV-2 and of the common cold coronaviruses HCoV-NL63, HCoV-OC43 and HCoV-229E. The QIAamp micro DNA kit was used to extract genomic DNA from the cultured CD4+ T cells.

Unmatched junction bases come to 10, with V trimmed by 5 bases and J by 1 base. Via the germline V gene (reference sequence), CDR1 is SEHNR and CDR2 FQNEAQ. Including cysteine and phenylalanine, the CDR3 has 18 amino acids. The entry retains the CDR3 DNA only, 54 bases that are in frame from base 1. Library creation used the immunoSEQ multiplex PCR assay. DNA from the cultured and isolated CD4+ T cells underwent TCR beta CDR3 sequencing. Turning to the authors' computational methods: The analysis removed non-productive TCR sequences, trimmed reads to the CDR3 region, and retained only CDR3s that were 7 or more amino acids long. Antigen-specific clonotypes were identified using the MANAFEST web app by comparison of expansion in peptide wells against reference cultures. For clones to be considered positive, expansion at FDR<0.05 versus reference and all other wells, an odds ratio above 5, and a frequency above 0.1% in two replicate wells were required. Cross-reactive clonotypes were defined as significantly expanded in SARS-CoV-2 spike wells and in at least one common cold coronavirus spike condition. Using the stringdist R package, CDR3 similarity was measured by Levenshtein distance, and unrooted trees were constructed with ape in R 3.6.1. Held by TCRdb, this immuneACCESS table contains in-frame sequences only and omits some clones. Under half of the omission traces to an unresolved V gene where checked; the cause of the rest is unknown. D and trimming come from the DNA, and the V and J calls and clone size come from that table. The sample table lists around 54,000 clones, around 80% of them with a count of one. Roughly 2.3% of the sample is taken by the ten largest.

The V gene is TRBV7-9 and the J gene is TRBJ1-4; 10 bases in the junction line up with TRBD1. The specimen was CD4+ T cells from PBMCs cultured with HCoV-229E spike peptides, collected before COVID-19 vaccination. In light of the paper, this sample's cell subset or site label describes: HCoV-229E spike overlapping peptide pool stimulation. The sequence came from a human donor who received a COVID-19 vaccine. The sequence in DNA is TGTGCCAGCAGCCCAGGCCGGACAGGGGGAGAAACTAATGAAAAACTGTTTTTT. Translated, it reads CASSPGRTGGETNEKLFF.